This TCR beta chain was sequenced in a study of identical twins. Study-level points and caveats: Monozygotic twins shared more out-of-frame TCR alpha than recombination models predicted. Not following the same donors, the study drew its conclusions from cross-sectional statistical analysis. Invariant T cells like MAIT and iNKT could partly confound the zero-insertion analyses.

Via MiXCR, TCRdb re-called the 5' RACE reads, giving one row per CDR3 protein. The sample records around 680,000 distinct CDR3 sequences, around 8.6% being singletons. Germline V gene data show CDR1 as SGHRS and CDR2 as YFSETQ. The CDR3 is 19 amino acids. V dropped 1 base and J dropped 0 bases, with 19 bases sitting between them. There are many counts of this clonotype. Its antigen is undetermined. These data were also reused for a study on yellow fever vaccine responses in identical twins.

The sample was PBMCs. The receptor's source is a woman aged 18-29 years in good health. This rearrangement joins TRBV5-1 to TRBJ2-2; possibly TRBD2 for D (7 bases). CDR3 in DNA: TGCGCCAGCAGCTTGAGAACAGGGAGGGATATCGCGAACACCGGGGAGCTGTTTTTT. Amino acids: CASSLRTGRDIANTGELFF.